This entry features one TCR beta chain sequence. This sample stems from a study of T cell responses to AZD1222 COVID-19 vaccine. The protocol was immunoSEQ multiplex PCR, while the TCRdb copy is restricted to in-frame clones and leaves out a portion. This table has 85,000 to 100,000 clones, over 85% appearing once. CDR1 and CDR2 from the germline V gene are SGHTA and FQGNSA. The J segment lost 4 bases and the V segment lost 5 bases, leaving 6 bases of the junction unmatched. The CDR3 is made up of 14 amino acids. The sequence was obtained from an adult in good health. V is TRBV7-2 and J is TRBJ2-7; 9 positions match TRBD2. The material sequenced was peripheral blood, taken on day 0 of AZD1222 vaccination. The CDR3 loop reads CASSVSGSLYEQYF. CDR3 nucleotides: TGTGCCAGCAGCGTTAGCGGGAGTTTATACGAGCAGTACTTC.